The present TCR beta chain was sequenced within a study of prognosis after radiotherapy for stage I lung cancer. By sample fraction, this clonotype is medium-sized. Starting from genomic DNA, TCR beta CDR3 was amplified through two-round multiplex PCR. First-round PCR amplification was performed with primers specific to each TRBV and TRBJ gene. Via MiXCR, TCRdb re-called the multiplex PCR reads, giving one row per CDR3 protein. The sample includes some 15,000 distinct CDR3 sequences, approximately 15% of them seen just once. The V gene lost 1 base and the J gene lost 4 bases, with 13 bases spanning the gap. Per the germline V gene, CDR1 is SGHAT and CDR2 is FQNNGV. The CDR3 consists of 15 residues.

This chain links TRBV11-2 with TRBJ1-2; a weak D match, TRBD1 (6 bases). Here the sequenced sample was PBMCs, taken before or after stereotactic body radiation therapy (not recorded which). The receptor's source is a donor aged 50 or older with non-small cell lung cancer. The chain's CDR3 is CASSLGQADIYGYTF. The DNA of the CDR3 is TGTGCCAGCAGCTTAGGACAGGCGGACATCTATGGCTACACCTTC.